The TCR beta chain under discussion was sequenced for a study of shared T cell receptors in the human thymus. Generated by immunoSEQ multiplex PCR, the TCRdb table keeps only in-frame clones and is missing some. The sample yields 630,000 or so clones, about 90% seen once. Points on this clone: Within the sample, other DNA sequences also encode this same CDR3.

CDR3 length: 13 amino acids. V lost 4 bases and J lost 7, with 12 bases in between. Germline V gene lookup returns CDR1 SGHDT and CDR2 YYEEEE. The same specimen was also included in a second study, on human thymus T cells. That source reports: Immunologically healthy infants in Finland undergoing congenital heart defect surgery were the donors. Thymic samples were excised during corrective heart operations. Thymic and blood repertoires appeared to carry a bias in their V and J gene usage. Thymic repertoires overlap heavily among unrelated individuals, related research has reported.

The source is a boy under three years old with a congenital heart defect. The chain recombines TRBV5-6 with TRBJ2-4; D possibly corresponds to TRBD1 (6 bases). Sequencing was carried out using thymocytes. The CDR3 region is CASSPTGGNIQYF. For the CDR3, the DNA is TGTGCCAGCAGCCCGACAGGCGGCAACATTCAGTACTTC.